This T cell receptor (beta chain) was sequenced during a study of T cells expressing NK-cell markers. Whole-study context: From sorted CD3+CD56+NKG2C+, CD3+CD56+NKG2C- and CD3+CD56-NKG2C+ T cells came the TCR beta repertoires. Eight donors were sequenced, seven testing HCMV-seropositive and one testing seronegative.

Notes on the study in general: What remained unclear was the HCMV specificity of expanded NKG2C+ T cell clones.

To note about this clonotype: Its antigen remains unknown.

Germline V CDR1 and CDR2: MDHEN, SYDVKM. There are 17 residues in the CDR3. TCRdb reprocessed the 5' RACE reads; each CDR3 protein has one entry and no DNA is given. Its table records 440,000 or so distinct CDR3 sequences. This clonotype was sampled from a woman aged 18 to 75 in good health. The chain has TRBV28 and TRBJ1-5; without DNA, the TCRdb call of TRBD1 cannot be checked. Sequencing was carried out using blood T cells: a sorted CD56 or NKG2C T cell subset, CD4+ or CD8+ T cells, or bulk PBMC T cells (not recorded which). Here the CDR3 reads CASSDNPGRTSDQPQHF.